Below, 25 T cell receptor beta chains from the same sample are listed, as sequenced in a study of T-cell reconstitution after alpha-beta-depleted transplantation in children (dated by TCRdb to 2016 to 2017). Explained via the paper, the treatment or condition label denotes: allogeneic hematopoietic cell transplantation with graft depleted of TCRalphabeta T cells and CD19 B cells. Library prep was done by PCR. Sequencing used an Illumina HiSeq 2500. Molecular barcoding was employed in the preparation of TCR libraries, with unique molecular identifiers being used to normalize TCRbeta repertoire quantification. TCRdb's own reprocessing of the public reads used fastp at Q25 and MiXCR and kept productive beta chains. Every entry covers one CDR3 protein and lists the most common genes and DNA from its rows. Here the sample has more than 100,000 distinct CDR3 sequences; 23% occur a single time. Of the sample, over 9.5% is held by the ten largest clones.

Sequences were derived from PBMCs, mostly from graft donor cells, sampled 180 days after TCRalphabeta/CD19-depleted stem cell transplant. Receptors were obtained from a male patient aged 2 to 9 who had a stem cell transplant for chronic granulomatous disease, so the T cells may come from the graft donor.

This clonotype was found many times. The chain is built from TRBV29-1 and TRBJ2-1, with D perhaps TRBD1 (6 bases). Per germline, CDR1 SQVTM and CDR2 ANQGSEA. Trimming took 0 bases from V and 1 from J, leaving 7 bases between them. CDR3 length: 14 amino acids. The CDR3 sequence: CSVEDTGSYNEQFF. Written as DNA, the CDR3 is TGCAGCGTTGAAGACACAGGGTCCTACAATGAGCAGTTCTTC.

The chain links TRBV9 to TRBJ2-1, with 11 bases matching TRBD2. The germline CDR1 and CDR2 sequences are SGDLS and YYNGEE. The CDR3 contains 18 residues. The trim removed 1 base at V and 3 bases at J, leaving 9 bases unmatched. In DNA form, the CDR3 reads TGTGCCAGCAGCGTACCCGGGGACGGGACTAGCGGCTACAATGAGCAGTTCTTC. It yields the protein CASSVPGDGTSGYNEQFF.

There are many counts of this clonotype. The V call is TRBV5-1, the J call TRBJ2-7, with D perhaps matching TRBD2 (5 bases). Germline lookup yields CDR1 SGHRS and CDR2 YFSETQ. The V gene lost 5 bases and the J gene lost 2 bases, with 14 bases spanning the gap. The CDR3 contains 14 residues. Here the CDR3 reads CASSESGKAYEQYF. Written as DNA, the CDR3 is TGCGCCAGCAGTGAGTCCGGGAAGGCCTACGAGCAGTACTTC.

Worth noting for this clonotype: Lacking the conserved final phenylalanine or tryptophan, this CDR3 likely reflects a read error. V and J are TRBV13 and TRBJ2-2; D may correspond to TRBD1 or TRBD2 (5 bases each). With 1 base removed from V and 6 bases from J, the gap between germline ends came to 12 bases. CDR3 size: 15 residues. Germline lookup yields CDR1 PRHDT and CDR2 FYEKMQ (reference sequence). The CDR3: CASSLDGTGPGELFL. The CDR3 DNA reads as TGTGCCAGCAGCTTAGACGGCACGGGGCCCGGGGAGCTGTTTTTG.

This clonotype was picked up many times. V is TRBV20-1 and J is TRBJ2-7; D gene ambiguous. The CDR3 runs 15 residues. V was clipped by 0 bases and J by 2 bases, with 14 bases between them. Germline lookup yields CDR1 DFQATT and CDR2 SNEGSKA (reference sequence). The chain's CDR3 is CSARDYGQATYEQYF. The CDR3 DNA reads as TGCAGTGCTAGAGATTATGGGCAGGCAACCTACGAGCAGTACTTC.

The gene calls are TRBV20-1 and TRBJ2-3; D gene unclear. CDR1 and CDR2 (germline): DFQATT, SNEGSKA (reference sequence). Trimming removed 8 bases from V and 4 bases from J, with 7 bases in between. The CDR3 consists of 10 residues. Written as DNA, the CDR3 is TGCAGTTCCAATCCAGATACGCAGTATTTT. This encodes CSSNPDTQYF.

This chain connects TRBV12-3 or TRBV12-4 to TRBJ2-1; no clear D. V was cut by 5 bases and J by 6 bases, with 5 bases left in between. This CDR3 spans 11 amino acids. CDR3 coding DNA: TGTGCCAGCAGTCCTAGCAATGAGCAGTTCTTC. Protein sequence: CASSPSNEQFF.

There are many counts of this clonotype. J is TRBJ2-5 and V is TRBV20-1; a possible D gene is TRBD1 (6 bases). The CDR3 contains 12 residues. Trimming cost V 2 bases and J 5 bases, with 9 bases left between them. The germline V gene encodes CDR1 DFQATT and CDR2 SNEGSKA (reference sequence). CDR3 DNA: TGCAGTGCTAGACAGGGGCCCGAGACCCAGTACTTC. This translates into CSARQGPETQYF.

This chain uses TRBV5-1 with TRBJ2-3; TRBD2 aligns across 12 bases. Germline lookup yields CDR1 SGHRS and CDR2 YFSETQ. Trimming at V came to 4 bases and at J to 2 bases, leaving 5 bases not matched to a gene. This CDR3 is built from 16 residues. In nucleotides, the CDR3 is TGCGCCAGCAGCCCCGGACTAGCGGGGCTCACAGATACGCAGTATTTT. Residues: CASSPGLAGLTDTQYF.

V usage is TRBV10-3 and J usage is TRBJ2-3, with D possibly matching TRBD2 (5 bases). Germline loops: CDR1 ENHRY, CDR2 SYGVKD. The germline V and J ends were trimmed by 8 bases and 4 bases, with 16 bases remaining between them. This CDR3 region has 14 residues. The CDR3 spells CAIALGVLPDTQYF. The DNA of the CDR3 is TGTGCCATCGCTCTCGGGGTCCTCCCAGATACGCAGTATTTT.

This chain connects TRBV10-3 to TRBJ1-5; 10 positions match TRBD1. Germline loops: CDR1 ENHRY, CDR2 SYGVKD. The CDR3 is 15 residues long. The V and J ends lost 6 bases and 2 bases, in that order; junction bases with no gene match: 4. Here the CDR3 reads CAIRGDRGGNQPQHF. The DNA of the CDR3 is TGTGCCATCAGGGGGGACAGGGGTGGCAATCAGCCCCAGCATTTT.

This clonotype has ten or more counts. CDR3 region: CSVEPILTEVYGYTF. The CDR3 bases are TGCAGCGTTGAGCCTATATTGACAGAGGTCTATGGCTACACCTTC. This chain joins TRBV29-1 and TRBJ1-2; weak D call: TRBD1 (5 bases). CDR3 length: 15 amino acids. V dropped 3 bases and J dropped 4 bases, with 18 bases sitting between them. Germline values: CDR1 SQVTM, CDR2 ANQGSEA.

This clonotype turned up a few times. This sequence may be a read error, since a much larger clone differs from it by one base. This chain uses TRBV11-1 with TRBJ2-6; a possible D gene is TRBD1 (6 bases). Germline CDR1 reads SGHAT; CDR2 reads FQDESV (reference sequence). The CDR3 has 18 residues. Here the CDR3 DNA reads TGTGCCAGCAGCCTCAAAAGCCTACAGGGTAGTGGGGCCAACGGCCTGACTTTC. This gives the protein CASSLKSLQGSGANGLTF.

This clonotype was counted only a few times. The CDR3 region is CSARDRHYGYTF. The DNA of the CDR3 is TGCAGTGCTAGGGACAGGCACTATGGCTACACCTTC. The chain carries TRBV20-1 and TRBJ1-2; 7 bases map to TRBD1. Germline loops: CDR1 DFQATT, CDR2 SNEGSKA (reference sequence). V dropped 3 bases and J dropped 3; count of bases not matched to a gene: 1. The CDR3 extends over 12 amino acids.

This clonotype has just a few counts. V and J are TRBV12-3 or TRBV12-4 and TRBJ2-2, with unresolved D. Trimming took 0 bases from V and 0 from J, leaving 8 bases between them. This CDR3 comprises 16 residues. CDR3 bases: TGTGCCAGCAGTTTAGCGCTGGCGTCGAACACCGGGGAGCTGTTTTTT. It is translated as CASSLALASNTGELFF.

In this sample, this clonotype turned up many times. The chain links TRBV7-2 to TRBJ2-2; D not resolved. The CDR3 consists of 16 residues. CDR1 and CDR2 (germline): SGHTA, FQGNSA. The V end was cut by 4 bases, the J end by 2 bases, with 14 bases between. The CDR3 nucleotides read TGTGCCAGCAGCTATACGTGGGTCCGAAACACCGGGGAGCTGTTTTTT. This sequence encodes CASSYTWVRNTGELFF.

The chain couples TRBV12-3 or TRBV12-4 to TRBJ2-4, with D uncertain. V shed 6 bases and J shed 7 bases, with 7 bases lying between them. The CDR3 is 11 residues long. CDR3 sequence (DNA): TGTGCCAGCAGCGACCCCAACATTCAGTACTTC. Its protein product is CASSDPNIQYF.

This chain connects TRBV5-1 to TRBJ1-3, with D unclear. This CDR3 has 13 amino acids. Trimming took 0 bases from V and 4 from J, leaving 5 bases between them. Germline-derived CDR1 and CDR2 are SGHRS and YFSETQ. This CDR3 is CASSLDAGNTIYF. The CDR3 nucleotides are TGCGCCAGCAGCTTGGATGCGGGAAACACCATATATTTT.

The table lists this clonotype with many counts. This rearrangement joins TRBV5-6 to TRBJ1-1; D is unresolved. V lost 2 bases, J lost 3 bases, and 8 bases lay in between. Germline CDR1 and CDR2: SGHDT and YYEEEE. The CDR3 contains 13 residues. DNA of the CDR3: TGTGCCAGCAGCTTAGTAAGGGACACTGAAGCTTTCTTT. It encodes CASSLVRDTEAFF.

The CDR3 region is CASSLVGGHNEQFF. The CDR3 DNA follows: TGCGCCAGCAGCCTCGTGGGGGGACACAATGAGCAGTTCTTC. J is TRBJ2-1 and V is TRBV5-1; tentatively, D is TRBD2 (6 bases). CDR1 is SGHRS, CDR2 YFSETQ, per germline. The CDR3 is 14 residues long. Deletions cut 4 bases from V and 5 bases from J, with 13 bases between.

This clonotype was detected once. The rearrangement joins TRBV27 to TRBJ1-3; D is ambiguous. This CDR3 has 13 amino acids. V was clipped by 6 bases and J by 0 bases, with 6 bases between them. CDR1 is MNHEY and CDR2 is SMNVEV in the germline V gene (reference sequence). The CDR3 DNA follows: TGTGCCAGCAGATTGAGCTCTGGAAACACCATATATTTT. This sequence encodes CASRLSSGNTIYF.

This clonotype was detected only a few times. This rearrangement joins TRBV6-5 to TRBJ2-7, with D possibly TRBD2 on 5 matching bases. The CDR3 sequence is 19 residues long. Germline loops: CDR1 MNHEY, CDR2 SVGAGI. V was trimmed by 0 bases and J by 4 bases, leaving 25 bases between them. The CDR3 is CASSYSMEVRTTRKYEQYF. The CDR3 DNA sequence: TGTGCCAGCAGTTACTCGATGGAGGTTAGAACGACCCGGAAATACGAGCAGTACTTC.

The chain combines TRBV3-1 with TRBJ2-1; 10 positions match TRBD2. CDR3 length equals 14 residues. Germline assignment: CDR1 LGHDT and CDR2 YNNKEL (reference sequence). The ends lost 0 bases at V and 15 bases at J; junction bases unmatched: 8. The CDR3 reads CASSQEPPSGRRFF. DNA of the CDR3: TGTGCCAGCAGCCAAGAACCCCCTAGCGGGAGACGGTTCTTC.

CDR3 amino acids: CASSWGSGELFF. DNA for the CDR3: TGTGCCAGCAGCTGGGGGAGCGGGGAGCTGTTTTTT. J is TRBJ2-2 and V is TRBV5-5, with D perhaps matching TRBD1 or TRBD2 (5 bases each). This CDR3 has 12 residues. CDR1 is SGHKS, CDR2 YYEKEE, per germline (reference sequence). Trimming shortened V by 3 bases and J by 7 bases, and 7 bases separated the two germline ends. The whole variable domain, filled in from reference TRBV5-5 and TRBJ2-2, reads DAGVTQSPTHLIKTRGQQVTLRCSPISGHKSVSWYQQVLGQGPQFIFQYYEKEERGRGNFPDRFSARQFPNYSSELNVNALLLGDSALYLCASSWGSGELFFGEGSRLTVL.

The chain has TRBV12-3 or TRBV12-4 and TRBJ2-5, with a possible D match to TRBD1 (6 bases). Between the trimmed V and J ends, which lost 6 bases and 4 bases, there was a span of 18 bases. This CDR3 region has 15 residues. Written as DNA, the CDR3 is TGTGCCAGCAGCCCGTACAGGGTCTCGGGAGAGACCCAGTACTTC. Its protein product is CASSPYRVSGETQYF.